This TCR beta chain was sequenced during a study of sequential checkpoint blockade in melanoma. Sequencing was performed with immunoSEQ multiplex PCR; in TCRdb, only in-frame clones are kept and a portion is missing. The table includes around 5,700 clones, around nine tenths detected once. V trimming: 6 bases; J trimming: 3 bases; junction bases outside the gene matches: 5. Per the germline V gene, CDR1 is MNHNS and CDR2 is SASEGT. The CDR3 has 14 amino acids. Treatment: randomized to nivolumab then ipilimumab (arm A) or the reverse (arm B). No patient had prior DNA-damaging chemotherapy. Sorted cells were live CD3+CD8+, lacking CD19 and CD56, from PBMCs.

This receptor was identified in a human donor with melanoma. This material consisted of CD8+ T cells sorted from blood (inferred from file names), taken from a patient given nivolumab and ipilimumab in sequence. The rearrangement joins TRBV6-1 to TRBJ2-7, with 10 nucleotides matching TRBD1. The CDR3 bases are TGTGCCAGCAGCCCGGGACAGGGGAGCTACGAGCAGTACTTC. It codes for CASSPGQGSYEQYF.